This T cell receptor beta chain was identified during a study of vaccination and CD4 T cells after COVID-19. The germline CDR1 and CDR2 sequences are SGHVS and FQNEAQ. Trimming took off 0 bases at V and 2 bases at J, with 9 bases between the two ends. There are 15 residues in the CDR3. The treatment: roughly 10-day PBMC culture with coronavirus spike peptide pools or control peptides (ViraFEST assay). With the Oncomine TCR Beta short-read assay, DNA from cultured CD4+ T cells was sequenced. Each CDR3 protein is one row after TCRdb ran MiXCR on the PCR reads. The table has 10,000 to 15,000 distinct CDR3 sequences, under 75% seen once; the top ten hold approximately 8%. For this clonotype: Its specificity is unknown.

The clonotype comes from a human donor who had recovered from COVID-19. Sequenced input: CD4+ T cells from blood, cultured in vitro. The rearrangement uses TRBV7-8 and TRBJ2-3, with a possible D match to TRBD1 (6 bases). CDR3 sequence reads: CASSLAQGNTDTQYF. The CDR3 DNA sequence: TGTGCCAGCAGCTTAGCTCAGGGGAACACAGATACGCAGTATTTT.